The 24 T cell receptor beta chains given below trace back to one sample, sequenced in a study of CD8 T cells in ankylosing spondylitis (dated by TCRdb to between 2016 and 2019). Their antigen targets remain unknown. The library came from 5' RACE. Instrument used: Illumina HiSeq 2500. Through fastp at Q25 and MiXCR, TCRdb rebuilt clones from the public reads, retaining in-frame beta chains. Merged by CDR3 protein, the rows form single entries marked with the most common genes and DNA. Across this sample there are 700,000 to 850,000 distinct CDR3 sequences, with 12% seen only once. The ten largest make up more than 0.5% of the sample. Summary of the overall study and its limitations: Blood from ankylosing spondylitis patients appeared to be characterized by a TCR beta motif made up of about 8 highly homologous amino acid variants.

Sequencing used blood, either unsorted or a sorted T cell fraction (not recorded which). Receptor source: a male donor with ankylosing spondylitis.

This clonotype was seen a handful of times. The chain is built from TRBV7-9 and TRBJ2-7; D possibly matches TRBD1 or TRBD2 (5 bases each). From germline, CDR1 is SEHNR and CDR2 FQNEAQ (reference sequence). This CDR3 spans 14 amino acids. With 3 bases removed from V and 0 bases from J, the gap between germline ends came to 9 bases. The CDR3 DNA follows: TGTGCCAGCAGCTTGCACGGGGCCTCCTACGAGCAGTACTTC. Protein sequence: CASSLHGASYEQYF.

This sequence joins TRBV5-6 and TRBJ1-1; D unresolved. This CDR3 contains 14 residues. Looked up from germline, CDR1 is SGHDT and CDR2 is YYEEEE. With 4 bases removed from V and 8 bases from J, the gap between germline ends came to 18 bases. The CDR3 is CASSRGWAGDEAFF. In DNA, the CDR3 is TGTGCCAGCAGCCGAGGGTGGGCAGGAGACGAAGCTTTCTTT.

V and J are TRBV6-5 and TRBJ2-1; the match to TRBD2 covers 9 bases. Trimming at V came to 4 bases and at J to 8 bases, leaving 15 bases not matched to a gene. From germline, CDR1 is MNHEY and CDR2 SVGAGI. The CDR3 runs to 17 residues. CDR3 sequence: CASSWARTAGGRDEQFF. The CDR3 DNA sequence: TGTGCCAGCAGTTGGGCCCGGACAGCGGGAGGCCGCGATGAGCAGTTCTTC.

The chain joins TRBV5-5 to TRBJ2-2; D is uncertain. The V gene's germline CDR1 is SGHKS and CDR2 YYEKEE (reference sequence). This CDR3 has 15 residues. V lost 0 bases, J lost 7 bases, and 13 bases lay in between. The CDR3 bases are TGTGCCAGCAGCTTGGAAACGTCCACCTACGGGGAGCTGTTTTTT. It specifies CASSLETSTYGELFF.

This clonotype has more than one count but fewer than ten. The chain recombines TRBV28 with TRBJ2-5; D might be TRBD2 (6 bases). V lost 6 bases to trimming and J lost 3 bases, with 17 bases between them. CDR3 length: 15 amino acids. Germline CDR1 and CDR2: MDHEN and SYDVKM. CDR3 nucleotides: TGTGCCAGCAGCCCTCAGGCGGGGACTGAAGAGACCCAGTACTTC. It yields the protein CASSPQAGTEETQYF.

CDR3 protein: CASSRVTGDYEQYF. DNA for the CDR3: TGTGCCAGCAGCCGAGTGACAGGTGACTACGAGCAGTACTTC. The rearrangement joins TRBV11-2 to TRBJ2-7; D possibly corresponds to TRBD1 (6 bases). The germline V gene encodes CDR1 SGHAT and CDR2 FQNNGV. Between the trimmed V and J ends, which lost 5 bases and 3 bases, there was a span of 14 bases. CDR3 length: 14 residues. Looking up the rest from reference TRBV11-2 and TRBJ2-7 gives the full variable domain: EAGVAQSPRYKIIEKRQSVAFWCNPISGHATLYWYQQILGQGPKLLIQFQNNGVVDDSQLPKDRFSAERLKGVDSTLKIQPAKLEDSAVYLCASSRVTGDYEQYFGPGTRLTVT.

This clonotype was detected only a few times. The J gene is TRBJ2-7, the V gene TRBV5-1; D is undetermined. CDR3 size: 17 residues. V shed 4 bases and J shed 0 bases, with 20 bases lying between them. The germline V gene has CDR1 SGHRS and CDR2 YFSETQ. The CDR3 here is CASSPTVPPVGSYEQYF. The CDR3 bases are TGCGCCAGCAGCCCTACTGTTCCCCCCGTGGGCTCCTACGAGCAGTACTTC.

This clonotype was counted between two and nine times. CDR3 sequence (DNA): TGTGCCAGCAGCCAAGACCCGGACTACTTCTACGAGCAGTACTTC. As protein: CASSQDPDYFYEQYF. The chain couples TRBV4-2 to TRBJ2-7; possibly TRBD2 for D (6 bases). The CDR3 loop spans 15 amino acids. Germline CDR1 and CDR2: LGHNA and YNFKEQ. V was trimmed by 0 bases and J by 3 bases, leaving 12 bases between them.

The gene calls are TRBV27 and TRBJ2-3; TRBD2 aligns across 12 bases. This CDR3 comprises 15 residues. The trim removed 8 bases at V and 4 bases at J, leaving 7 bases unmatched. The germline CDR1 and CDR2 sequences are MNHEY and SMNVEV (reference sequence). The chain's CDR3 is CASQGLAGFADTQYF. CDR3 coding DNA: TGTGCCAGCCAAGGACTAGCGGGATTTGCAGATACGCAGTATTTT.

This clonotype was counted only a few times. The V call is TRBV10-3, the J call TRBJ1-5; 9 nucleotides match TRBD1. Trimming removed 4 bases from V and 6 bases from J; junction bases left unmatched: 7. The CDR3 has 15 amino acids. Germline-derived CDR1 and CDR2 are ENHRY and SYGVKD. The CDR3 bases are TGTGCCATCAGTGCGGACAGGGGTCGGGGTCAGCCCCAGCATTTT. It yields the protein CAISADRGRGQPQHF.

A few counts support this clonotype. The genes are TRBV5-6 and TRBJ1-1; D might be TRBD1 (6 bases). CDR1 is SGHDT and CDR2 is YYEEEE in the germline V gene. This CDR3 has 15 amino acids. Deletions cut 6 bases from V and 0 bases from J, with 15 bases between. The CDR3 region has the DNA TGTGCCAGCAACATGGTAGACAGGATGAACACTGAAGCTTTCTTT. Residues: CASNMVDRMNTEAFF.

The chain recombines TRBV5-1 with TRBJ2-7; 13 nucleotides align to TRBD2. CDR3 length: 16 amino acids. The J segment lost 2 bases and the V segment lost 4 bases, leaving 6 bases of the junction unmatched. Germline V lookup: CDR1 SGHRS, CDR2 YFSETQ. DNA for the CDR3: TGCGCCAGCAGCCTGCGACTAGCGGGGGGTACCTACGAGCAGTACTTC. Translating gives CASSLRLAGGTYEQYF.

This clonotype was counted many times. The J gene is TRBJ1-1, the V gene TRBV5-1; 8 bases map to TRBD1. The CDR3 contains 14 residues. The germline V gene encodes CDR1 SGHRS and CDR2 YFSETQ. Trimming removed 4 bases from V and 5 bases from J; junction bases left unmatched: 7. The CDR3 DNA reads as TGCGCCAGCAGCGAGCAGGGGGCCGGTACTGAAGCTTTCTTT. This encodes CASSEQGAGTEAFF.

The chain is built from TRBV20-1 and TRBJ2-5; D gene unclear. Germline V gene lookup returns CDR1 DFQATT and CDR2 SNEGSKA (reference sequence). This CDR3 is 13 amino acids long. The germline V and J ends were trimmed by 0 bases and 5 bases, with 10 bases remaining between them. The DNA of the CDR3 is TGCAGTGCTAGAGATCCCCAGCACGAGACCCAGTACTTC. It encodes CSARDPQHETQYF.

This clonotype was picked up a small number of times. V gene TRBV5-1 combines with J gene TRBJ1-3, with TRBD1 matching 7 bases. V lost 4 bases and J lost 0; bases outside the gene matches: 7. The CDR3 totals 16 residues. The V gene's germline CDR1 is SGHRS and CDR2 YFSETQ. CDR3 loop: CASSTQGSGSGNTIYF. The CDR3 DNA follows: TGCGCCAGCAGCACACAGGGGAGCGGCTCTGGAAACACCATATATTTT.

A few counts support this clonotype. This chain links TRBV12-3 or TRBV12-4 with TRBJ2-1; 10 positions agree with TRBD2. V was clipped by 6 bases and J by 12 bases; unmatched bases: 11. This CDR3 region has 14 residues. The CDR3 DNA sequence: TGTGCCAGCAGCCCACTAGCGGGACCGTTTCGGCAGTTCTTC. Its translation is CASSPLAGPFRQFF.

The chain is built from TRBV20-1 and TRBJ2-7; TRBD2 matches at 11 bases. V was pared by 2 bases and J by 0 bases, with 9 bases of the junction left unmatched. The CDR3 is 17 residues long. CDR1 and CDR2 from the germline V gene are DFQATT and SNEGSKA (reference sequence). As DNA, the CDR3 is TGCAGTGCTAGACGTCTAGCGGGGGGACCTAGCTCCTACGAGCAGTACTTC. It codes for CSARRLAGGPSSYEQYF.

This clonotype has a handful of counts. The genes are TRBV6-1 and TRBJ2-4; TRBD1 agrees at 7 bases. With V trimmed by 3 bases and J by 1 base, 0 bases remained unmatched. The CDR3 runs to 14 residues. Germline lookup yields CDR1 MNHNS and CDR2 SASEGT. The CDR3 bases are TGTGCCAGCAGTGAGGACAGGGCCAAAAACATTCAGTACTTC. It codes for CASSEDRAKNIQYF.

This clonotype appeared a few times. The chain carries TRBV6-5 and TRBJ2-4, with 9 bases lining up with TRBD1. The CDR3 spans 15 residues. After removal of 0 bases from V and 9 bases from J, the junction contained 6 bases not matched to a gene. Per the germline V gene, CDR1 is MNHEY and CDR2 is SVGAGI. The CDR3: CASSYSRTGVGIQYF. The CDR3 DNA sequence: TGTGCCAGCAGTTACTCCCGGACAGGGGTCGGCATTCAGTACTTC.

The J gene is TRBJ2-5, the V gene TRBV7-6; 7 bases fit TRBD2. The CDR3 spans 15 residues. Germline-derived CDR1 and CDR2 are SGHVS and FNYEAQ. V gave up 5 bases and J gave up 2 bases; unmatched junction bases: 8. In nucleotides, the CDR3 is TGTGCCAGCAGCCCCGGGACTAAATTTCAAGAGACCCAGTACTTC. As protein: CASSPGTKFQETQYF.

This clonotype was found a few times. The chain employs TRBV20-1 and TRBJ2-1; D possibly uses TRBD1 or TRBD2 (5 bases each). V was pared by 1 base and J by 7 bases, with 17 bases between. The CDR3 length is 15 residues. Per the germline V gene, CDR1 is DFQATT and CDR2 is SNEGSKA (reference sequence). The CDR3 DNA sequence: TGCAGTGCTAGAGGGGGGTCTAGGAATGTTAATGAGCAGTTCTTC. As protein: CSARGGSRNVNEQFF.

This clonotype was recorded at least ten times. The chain has TRBV10-3 and TRBJ1-2; TRBD1 might be the D (5 bases). The V end was cut by 10 bases, the J end by 1 base, with 19 bases between. Germline CDR1 and CDR2: ENHRY and SYGVKD. The CDR3 is made up of 15 amino acids. The CDR3 nucleotides are TGTGCCACCGGGGCTTTAGGGGAGAGTAACTATGGCTACACCTTC. Residues: CATGALGESNYGYTF.

The CDR3 DNA sequence: TGTGCCAGCAGTTCTGACAGGGGGCGAGCTTTCTTT. It encodes CASSSDRGRAFF. This chain connects TRBV6-6 to TRBJ1-1; 10 bases are shared with TRBD1. The CDR3 spans 12 residues. V gave up 4 bases and J gave up 10 bases; unmatched junction bases: 3. Germline V CDR1 and CDR2: MNHNY, SVGAGI (reference sequence).

This chain uses TRBV20-1 with TRBJ1-1; tentative D call: TRBD1 (6 bases). V lost 1 base, J lost 5 bases, and 20 bases lay in between. In germline, CDR1 is DFQATT, CDR2 SNEGSKA (reference sequence). This CDR3 has 16 residues. DNA for the CDR3: TGCAGTGCTAGAGGTCAGGACAGCGGGTGGAATACTGAAGCTTTCTTT. Protein sequence: CSARGQDSGWNTEAFF.